The 2 T cell receptor beta chains listed next were all sequenced from one sample in a study of identical twins. TCRdb analysed the 5' RACE reads with MiXCR anew, one entry per CDR3 protein. Of around 480,000 distinct CDR3 sequences in the sample, 12% to 15% were seen once. This sample was also put to use in a study of yellow fever vaccine responses in identical twins.

Specimen: CD4+ T cells sorted from blood. The receptors were sampled from a woman in her late teens or twenties in good health.

The chain is built from TRBV9 and TRBJ2-5, with 11 positions matching TRBD2. The junction had 1 base not matched to a gene; V was cut back by 6 bases and J by 0 bases. CDR1 and CDR2 (germline): SGDLS, YYNGEE. The CDR3 has 14 amino acids. The CDR3 coding sequence is TGTGCCAGCACTAGCGGGGGGTACCAAGAGACCCAGTACTTC. Translated: CASTSGGYQETQYF.

This clonotype was seen a few times. This sequence joins TRBV6-5 and TRBJ2-5, with TRBD1 as a possible D gene (5 bases). The germline V and J ends were trimmed by 4 bases and 1 base, with 7 bases remaining between them. CDR3 length: 13 residues. Germline loops: CDR1 MNHEY, CDR2 SVGAGI. CDR3: CASSSDSQETQYF. CDR3 bases: TGTGCCAGCAGTTCCGACAGCCAAGAGACCCAGTACTTC.